Listed below are T cell receptor beta chains from one sample, sequenced in a study of shared clonotypes between healthy human individuals. Only in-frame clones appear in the TCRdb table, and some are missing; sequencing was by immunoSEQ multiplex PCR. The sample records about 500,000 clones, approximately 80% being singletons. The sequenced sample consisted of PBMCs. These receptors came from a woman in her thirties or forties in good health. Some clones in this sample may be carry-over from other donors' samples. Both conserved end residues are part of each CDR3. A D gene is named only where the DNA matches it firmly.

v_call	j_call	d_call	cdr3_aa	cdr3_nt
TRBV6-5	TRBJ2-7	NA	CASRGLLYEQYF	TGTGCCAGCAGGGGACTGCTCTACGAGCAGTACTTC
TRBV6-4	TRBJ2-6	NA	CASSEEGWDAGANVLTF	TGTGCCAGCAGTGAGGAGGGCTGGGATGCTGGGGCCAACGTCCTGACTTTC
TRBV4-2	TRBJ2-3	NA	CASSSRYTGIGTDTQYF	TGTGCCAGCAGCTCAAGATATACCGGGATCGGCACAGATACGCAGTATTTT
TRBV11-1	TRBJ2-5	NA	CASSLGGAGLETQYF	TGTGCCAGCAGCTTAGGAGGGGCAGGGCTGGAGACCCAGTACTTC
TRBV27	TRBJ1-1	NA	CASSSPGAWGGAFF	TGTGCCAGCAGTTCCCCAGGGGCCTGGGGGGGAGCTTTCTTT
TRBV28	TRBJ2-1	TRBD2	CASSPSRASGYNEQFF	TGTGCCAGCAGTCCTTCCCGGGCTAGCGGATACAATGAGCAGTTCTTC
TRBV21-1	TRBJ1-4	NA	CASSKAGRGSGEKLFF	TGTGCCAGCAGCAAAGCGGGGAGGGGCTCGGGTGAAAAACTGTTTTTT
TRBV7-2	TRBJ2-5	NA	CASSFDREETQHF	TGTGCCAGCAGCTTCGACAGGGAGGAGACCCAGCACTTC
TRBV4-1	TRBJ1-1	NA	CASSQDEEDTEAFF	TGCGCCAGCAGCCAAGACGAGGAAGACACTGAAGCTTTCTTT
TRBV21-1	TRBJ2-3	NA	CASSTRLAVSTDTQYF	TGTGCCAGCAGCACGCGACTAGCCGTAAGCACAGATACGCAGTATTTT
TRBV7-2	TRBJ2-7	TRBD1	CASSPNRGPPYEQYF	TGTGCCAGCAGCCCCAACAGGGGGCCCCCCTACGAGCAGTACTTC
TRBV28	TRBJ2-7	TRBD1	CASTSGQGRSYEQYF	TGTGCCAGCACCTCCGGACAGGGGAGGTCCTACGAGCAGTACTTC